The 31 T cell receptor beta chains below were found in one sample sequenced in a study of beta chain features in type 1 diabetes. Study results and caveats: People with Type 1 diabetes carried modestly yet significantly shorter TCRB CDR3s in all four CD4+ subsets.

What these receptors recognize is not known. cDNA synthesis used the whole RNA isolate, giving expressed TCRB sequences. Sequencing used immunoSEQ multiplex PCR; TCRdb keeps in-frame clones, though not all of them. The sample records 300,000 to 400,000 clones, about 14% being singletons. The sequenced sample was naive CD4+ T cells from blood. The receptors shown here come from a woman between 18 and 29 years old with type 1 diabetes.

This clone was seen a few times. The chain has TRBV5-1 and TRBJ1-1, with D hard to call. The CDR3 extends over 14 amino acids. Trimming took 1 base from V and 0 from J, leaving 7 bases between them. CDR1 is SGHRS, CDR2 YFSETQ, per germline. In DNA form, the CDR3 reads TGCGCCAGCAGCTTGCCATCTATGAACACTGAAGCTTTCTTT. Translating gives CASSLPSMNTEAFF. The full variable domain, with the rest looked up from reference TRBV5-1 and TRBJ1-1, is KAGVTQTPRYLIKTRGQQVTLSCSPISGHRSVSWYQQTPGQGLQFLFEYFSETQRNKGNFPGRFSGRQFSNSRSEMNVSTLELGDSALYLCASSLPSMNTEAFFGQGTRLTVV.

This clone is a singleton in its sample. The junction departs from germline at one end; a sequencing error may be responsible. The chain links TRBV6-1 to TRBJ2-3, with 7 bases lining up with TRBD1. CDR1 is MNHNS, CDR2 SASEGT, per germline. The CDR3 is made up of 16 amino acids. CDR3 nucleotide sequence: TGTGCCAGCACTGAATCCCGGACAGGAAGCACAGATACGCAGTATTTT. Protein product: CASTESRTGSTDTQYF.

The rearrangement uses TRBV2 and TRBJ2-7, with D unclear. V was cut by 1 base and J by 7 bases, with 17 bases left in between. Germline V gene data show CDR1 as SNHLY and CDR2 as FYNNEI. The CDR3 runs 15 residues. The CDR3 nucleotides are TGTGCCAGCAGTGAAGAGGGAAACAACTTCGGGGAGCAGTACGTC. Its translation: CASSEEGNNFGEQYV.

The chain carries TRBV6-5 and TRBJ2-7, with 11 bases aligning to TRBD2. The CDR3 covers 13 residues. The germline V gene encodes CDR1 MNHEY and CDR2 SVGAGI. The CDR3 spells CASSYSGSGRVHV. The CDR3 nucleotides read TGTGCCAGCAGTTACTCGGGTAGCGGGAGGGTGCACGTC.

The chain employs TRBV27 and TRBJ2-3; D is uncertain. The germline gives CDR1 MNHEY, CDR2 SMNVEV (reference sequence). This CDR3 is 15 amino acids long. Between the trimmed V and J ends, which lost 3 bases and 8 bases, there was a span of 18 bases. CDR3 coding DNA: TGTGCCAGCAGTTTTAGAGTCGACTTAGGTGCTACGCAGTATTTT. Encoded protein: CASSFRVDLGATQYF.

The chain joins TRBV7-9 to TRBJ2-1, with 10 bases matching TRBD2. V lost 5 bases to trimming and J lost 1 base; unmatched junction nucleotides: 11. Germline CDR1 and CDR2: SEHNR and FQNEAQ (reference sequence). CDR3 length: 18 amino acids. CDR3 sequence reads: CASSQSGGSGRSYNEQFF. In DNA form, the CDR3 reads TGTGCCAGCAGCCAATCCGGGGGTAGCGGGAGGTCCTACAATGAGCAGTTCTTC. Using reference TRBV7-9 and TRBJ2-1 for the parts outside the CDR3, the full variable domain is DTGVSQNPRHKITKRGQNVTFRCDPISEHNRLYWYRQTLGQGPEFLTYFQNEAQLEKSRLLSDRFSAERPKGSFSTLEIQRTEQGDSAMYLCASSQSGGSGRSYNEQFFGPGTRLTVL.

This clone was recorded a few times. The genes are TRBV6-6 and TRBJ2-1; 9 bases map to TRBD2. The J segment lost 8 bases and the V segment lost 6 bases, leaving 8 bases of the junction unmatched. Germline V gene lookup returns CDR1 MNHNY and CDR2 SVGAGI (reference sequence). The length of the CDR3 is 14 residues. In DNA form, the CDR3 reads TGTGCCAGCAGGCGAGGTAGCGGGAGCGATGAGCAGTTCTTC. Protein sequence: CASRRGSGSDEQFF.

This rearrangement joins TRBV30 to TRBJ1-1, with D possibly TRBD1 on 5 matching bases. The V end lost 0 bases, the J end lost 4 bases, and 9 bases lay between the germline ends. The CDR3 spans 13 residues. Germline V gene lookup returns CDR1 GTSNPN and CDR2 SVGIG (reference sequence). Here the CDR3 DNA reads TGTGCCTGGAGTGTACAGGCGGCCACTGAAGCTTTCTTT. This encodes CAWSVQAATEAFF. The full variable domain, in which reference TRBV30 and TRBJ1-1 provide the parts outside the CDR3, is SQTIHQWPATLVQPVGSPLSLECTVEGTSNPNLYWYRQAAGRGLQLLFYSVGIGQISSEVPQNLSASRPQDRQFILSSKKLLLSDSGFYLCAWSVQAATEAFFGQGTRLTVV.

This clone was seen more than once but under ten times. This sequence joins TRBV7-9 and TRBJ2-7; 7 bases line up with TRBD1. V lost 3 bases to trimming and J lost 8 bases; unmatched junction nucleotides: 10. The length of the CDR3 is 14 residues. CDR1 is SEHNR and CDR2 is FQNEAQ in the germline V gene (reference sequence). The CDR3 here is CASSFGQGVDQQYV. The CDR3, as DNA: TGTGCCAGCAGCTTTGGGCAGGGGGTTGATCAGCAGTACGTC.

The DNA for the CDR3 is TGCGCCAGCAGCAGGTCCAGGGCCTCCCAAGAGACCCAGTACTTC. Its protein product is CASSRSRASQETQYF. The chain is built from TRBV4-3 and TRBJ2-5; perhaps TRBD1 as D (5 bases). From germline, CDR1 is LGHNA and CDR2 YSLEER. The CDR3 has 15 residues. V lost 5 bases and J 1 base, leaving 14 bases between the germline ends.

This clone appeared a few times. The CDR3 spells CASSPPIRGGGETQYF. CDR3 coding DNA: TGTGCCAGCAGCCCTCCCATCAGGGGTGGAGGAGAGACCCAGTACTTC. This sequence joins TRBV9 and TRBJ2-5, with D possibly matching TRBD1 (6 bases). Germline values: CDR1 SGDLS, CDR2 YYNGEE. Trimming shortened V by 4 bases and J by 4 bases, and 20 bases separated the two germline ends. The CDR3 covers 16 residues.

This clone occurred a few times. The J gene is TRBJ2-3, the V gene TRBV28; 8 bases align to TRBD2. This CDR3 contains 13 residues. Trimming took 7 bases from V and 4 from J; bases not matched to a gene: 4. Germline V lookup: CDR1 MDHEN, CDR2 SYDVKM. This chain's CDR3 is CASIAGGPDTQYF. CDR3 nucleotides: TGTGCCAGCATTGCGGGAGGTCCAGATACGCAGTATTTT.

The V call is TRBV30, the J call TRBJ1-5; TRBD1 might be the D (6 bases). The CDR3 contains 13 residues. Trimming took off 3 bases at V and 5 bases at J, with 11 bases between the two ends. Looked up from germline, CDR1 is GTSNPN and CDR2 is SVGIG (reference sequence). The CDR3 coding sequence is TGTGCCTGGAGCCAGGGGAAGGATCAGCCCCAGCATTTT. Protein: CAWSQGKDQPQHF.

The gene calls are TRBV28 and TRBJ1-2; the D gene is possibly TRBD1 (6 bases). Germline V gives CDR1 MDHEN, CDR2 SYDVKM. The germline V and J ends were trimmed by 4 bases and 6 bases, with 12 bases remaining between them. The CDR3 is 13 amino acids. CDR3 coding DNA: TGTGCCAGCAGTTCTCGGACAGCCAATGGCTACACCTTC. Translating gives CASSSRTANGYTF.

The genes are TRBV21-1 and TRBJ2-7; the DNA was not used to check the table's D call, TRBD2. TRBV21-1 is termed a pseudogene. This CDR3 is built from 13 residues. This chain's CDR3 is CASSQEGRYEQYV. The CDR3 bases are TGTGCCAGCAGCCAGGAGGGTCGCTACGAGCAGTACGTC.

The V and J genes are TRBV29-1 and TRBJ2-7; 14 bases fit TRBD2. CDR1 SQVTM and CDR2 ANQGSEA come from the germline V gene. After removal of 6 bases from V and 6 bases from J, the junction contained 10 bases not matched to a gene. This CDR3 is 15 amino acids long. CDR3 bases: TGCAGCGTGGGGACTAGCGGGAGATATTCGGGCGAGCAGTACTTC. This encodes CSVGTSGRYSGEQYF.

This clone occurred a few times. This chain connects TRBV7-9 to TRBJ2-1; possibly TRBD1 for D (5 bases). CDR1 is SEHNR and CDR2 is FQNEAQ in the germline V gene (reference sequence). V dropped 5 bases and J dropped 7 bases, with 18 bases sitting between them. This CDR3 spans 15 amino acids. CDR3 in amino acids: CASSQGSSPMNEQFF. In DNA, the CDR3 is TGTGCCAGCAGCCAGGGTTCGAGCCCCATGAATGAGCAGTTCTTC.

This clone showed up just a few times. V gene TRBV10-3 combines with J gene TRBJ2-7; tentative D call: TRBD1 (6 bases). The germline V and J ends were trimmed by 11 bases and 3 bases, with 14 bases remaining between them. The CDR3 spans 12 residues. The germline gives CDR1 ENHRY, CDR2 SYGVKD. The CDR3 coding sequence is TGTGCCTCGAGCGACAGGTACTACGAGCAGTACTTC. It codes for CASSDRYYEQYF.

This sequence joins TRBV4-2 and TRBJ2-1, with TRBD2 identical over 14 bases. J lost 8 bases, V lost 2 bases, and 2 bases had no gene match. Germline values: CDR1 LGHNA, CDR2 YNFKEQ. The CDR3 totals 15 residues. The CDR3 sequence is CASSQTGLAGDEQFF. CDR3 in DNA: TGTGCCAGCAGCCAAACGGGACTAGCGGGAGATGAGCAGTTCTTC.

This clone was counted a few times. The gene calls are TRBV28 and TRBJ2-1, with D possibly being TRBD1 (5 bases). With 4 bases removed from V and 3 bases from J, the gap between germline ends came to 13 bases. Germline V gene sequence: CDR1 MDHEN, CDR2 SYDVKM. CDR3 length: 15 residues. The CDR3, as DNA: TGTGCCAGCAGTTCCAAGGCAGGGCTCTACAATGAGCAGTTCTTC. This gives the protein CASSSKAGLYNEQFF.

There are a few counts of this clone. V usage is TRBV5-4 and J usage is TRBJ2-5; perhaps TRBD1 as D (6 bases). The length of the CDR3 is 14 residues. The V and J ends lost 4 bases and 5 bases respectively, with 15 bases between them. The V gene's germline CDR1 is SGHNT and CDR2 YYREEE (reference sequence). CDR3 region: CASSPGQPGETQYF. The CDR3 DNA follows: TGTGCCAGCAGCCCTGGACAGCCAGGGGAGACCCAGTACTTC.

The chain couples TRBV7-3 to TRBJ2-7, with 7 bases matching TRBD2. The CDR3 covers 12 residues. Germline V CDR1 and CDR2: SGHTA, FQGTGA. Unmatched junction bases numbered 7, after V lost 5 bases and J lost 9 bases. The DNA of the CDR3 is TGTGCCAGCAGCGGAAGTAGCGGGCCGCAGTACTTC. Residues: CASSGSSGPQYF.

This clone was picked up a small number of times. CDR3 DNA: TGCAGCCTCTGGGACCTGGCGGGGGATGAGCAGTTCTTC. Its translation: CSLWDLAGDEQFF. The rearrangement links TRBV29-1 to TRBJ2-1; 7 nucleotides align to TRBD2. Trimming removed 8 bases from V and 8 bases from J; junction bases left unmatched: 12. The CDR3 has 13 amino acids. Germline loops: CDR1 SQVTM, CDR2 ANQGSEA.

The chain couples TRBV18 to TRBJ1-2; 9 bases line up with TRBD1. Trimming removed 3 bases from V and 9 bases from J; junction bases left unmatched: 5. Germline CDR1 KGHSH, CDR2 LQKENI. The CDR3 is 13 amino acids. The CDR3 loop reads CASSPGTGIRYTF. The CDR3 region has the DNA TGTGCCAGCTCACCCGGGACAGGGATTCGCTACACCTTC.

The chain's CDR3 is CAWSVREGVGYTF. CDR3 nucleotides: TGTGCCTGGAGTGTACGAGAGGGGGTTGGCTACACCTTC. The rearrangement joins TRBV30 to TRBJ1-2, with D perhaps TRBD1 (6 bases). Germline-derived CDR1 and CDR2 are GTSNPN and SVGIG (reference sequence). CDR3 length: 13 amino acids. V lost 0 bases to trimming and J lost 7 bases, with 12 bases between them.

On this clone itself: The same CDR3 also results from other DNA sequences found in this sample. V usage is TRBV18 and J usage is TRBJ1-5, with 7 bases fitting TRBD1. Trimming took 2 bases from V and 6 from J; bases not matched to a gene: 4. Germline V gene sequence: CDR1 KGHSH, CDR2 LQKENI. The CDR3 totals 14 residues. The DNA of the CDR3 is TGTGCCAGCTCACCAGGGCAGGGGGGTCAGCCCCAGCATTTT. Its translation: CASSPGQGGQPQHF.

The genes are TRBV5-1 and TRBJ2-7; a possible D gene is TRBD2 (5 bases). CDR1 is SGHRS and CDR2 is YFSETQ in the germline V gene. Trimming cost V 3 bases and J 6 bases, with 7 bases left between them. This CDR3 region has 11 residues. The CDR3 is CASSWESEQYF. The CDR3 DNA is TGCGCCAGCAGCTGGGAGAGCGAGCAGTACTTC. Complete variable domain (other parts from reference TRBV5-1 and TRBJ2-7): KAGVTQTPRYLIKTRGQQVTLSCSPISGHRSVSWYQQTPGQGLQFLFEYFSETQRNKGNFPGRFSGRQFSNSRSEMNVSTLELGDSALYLCASSWESEQYFGPGTRLTVT.

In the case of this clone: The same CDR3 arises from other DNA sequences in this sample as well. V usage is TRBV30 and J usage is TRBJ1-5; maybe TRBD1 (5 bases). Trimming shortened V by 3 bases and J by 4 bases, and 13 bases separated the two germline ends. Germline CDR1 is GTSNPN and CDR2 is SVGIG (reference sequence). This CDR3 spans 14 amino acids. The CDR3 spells CAWSDTGGNQPQHF. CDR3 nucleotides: TGTGCCTGGAGCGACACTGGGGGGAATCAGCCCCAGCATTTT.

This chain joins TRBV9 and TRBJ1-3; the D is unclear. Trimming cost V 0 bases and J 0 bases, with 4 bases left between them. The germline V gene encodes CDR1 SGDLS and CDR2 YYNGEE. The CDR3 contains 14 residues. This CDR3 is CASSVEASGNTIYF. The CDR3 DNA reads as TGTGCCAGCAGCGTAGAAGCCTCTGGAAACACCATATATTTT.

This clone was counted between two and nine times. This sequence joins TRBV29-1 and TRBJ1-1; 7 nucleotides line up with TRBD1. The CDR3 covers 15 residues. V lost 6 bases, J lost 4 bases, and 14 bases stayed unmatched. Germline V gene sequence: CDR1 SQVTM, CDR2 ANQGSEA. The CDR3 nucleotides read TGCAGCGTACGACAGGGAGTTAAATCGGGCACTGAAGCTTTCTTT. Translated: CSVRQGVKSGTEAFF.

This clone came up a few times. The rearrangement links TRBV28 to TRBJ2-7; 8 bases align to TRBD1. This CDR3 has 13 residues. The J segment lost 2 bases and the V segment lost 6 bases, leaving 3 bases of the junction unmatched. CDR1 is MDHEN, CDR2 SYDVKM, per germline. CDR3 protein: CASSLQGAYEQYF. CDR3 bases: TGTGCCAGCAGCCTACAGGGGGCCTACGAGCAGTACTTC. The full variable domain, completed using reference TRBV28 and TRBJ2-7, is DVKVTQSSRYLVKRTGEKVFLECVQDMDHENMFWYRQDPGLGLRLIYFSYDVKMKEKGDIPEGYSVSREKKERFSLILESASTNQTSMYLCASSLQGAYEQYFGPGTRLTVT.